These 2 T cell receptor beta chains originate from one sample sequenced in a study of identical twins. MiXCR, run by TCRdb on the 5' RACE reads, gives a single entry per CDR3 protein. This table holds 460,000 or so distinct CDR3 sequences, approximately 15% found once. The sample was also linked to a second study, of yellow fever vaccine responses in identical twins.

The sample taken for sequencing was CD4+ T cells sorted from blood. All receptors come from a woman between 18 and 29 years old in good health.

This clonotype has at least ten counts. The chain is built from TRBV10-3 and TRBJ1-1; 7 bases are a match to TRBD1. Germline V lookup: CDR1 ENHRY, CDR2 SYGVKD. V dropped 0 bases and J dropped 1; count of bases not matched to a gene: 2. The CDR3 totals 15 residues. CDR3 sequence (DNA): TGTGCCATCAGTGAGTCGGGACAGAAGAACACTGAAGCTTTCTTT. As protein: CAISESGQKNTEAFF.

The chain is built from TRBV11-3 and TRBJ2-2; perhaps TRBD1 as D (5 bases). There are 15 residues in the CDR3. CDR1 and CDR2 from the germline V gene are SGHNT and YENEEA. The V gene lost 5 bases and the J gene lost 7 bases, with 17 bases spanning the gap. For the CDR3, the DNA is TGTGCCAGCAGCACACGACAGATTAAGGACGGGGAGCTGTTTTTT. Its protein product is CASSTRQIKDGELFF.